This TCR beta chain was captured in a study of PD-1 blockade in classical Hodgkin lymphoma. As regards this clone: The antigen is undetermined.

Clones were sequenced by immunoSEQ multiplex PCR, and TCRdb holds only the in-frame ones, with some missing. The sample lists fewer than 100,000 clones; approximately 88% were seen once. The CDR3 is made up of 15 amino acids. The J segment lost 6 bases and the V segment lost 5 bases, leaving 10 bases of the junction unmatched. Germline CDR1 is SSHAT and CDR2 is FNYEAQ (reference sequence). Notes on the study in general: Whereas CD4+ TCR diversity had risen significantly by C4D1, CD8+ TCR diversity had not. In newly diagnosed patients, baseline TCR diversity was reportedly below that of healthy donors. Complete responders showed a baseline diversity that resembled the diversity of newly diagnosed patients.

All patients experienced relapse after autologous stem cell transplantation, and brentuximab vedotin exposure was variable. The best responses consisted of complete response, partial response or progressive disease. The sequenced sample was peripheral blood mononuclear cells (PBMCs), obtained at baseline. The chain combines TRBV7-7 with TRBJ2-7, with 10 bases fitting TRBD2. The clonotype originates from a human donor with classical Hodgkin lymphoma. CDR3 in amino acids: CASSPLAGEKGEQYF. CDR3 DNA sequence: TGTGCCAGCAGCCCGCTAGCGGGAGAGAAGGGCGAGCAGTACTTC.